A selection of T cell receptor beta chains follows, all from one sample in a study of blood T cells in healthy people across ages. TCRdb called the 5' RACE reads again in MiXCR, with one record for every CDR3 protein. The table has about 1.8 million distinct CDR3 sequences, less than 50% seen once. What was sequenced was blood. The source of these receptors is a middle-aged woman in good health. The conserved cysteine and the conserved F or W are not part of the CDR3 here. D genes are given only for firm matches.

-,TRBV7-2,ASSLPTGYYGYT
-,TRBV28,ASRTGSFYGYT
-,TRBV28,ASSLPASYNEQF
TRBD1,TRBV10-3,AIGTASYEQY
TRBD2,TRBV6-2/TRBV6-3,ASSFWTSGGEDTQY
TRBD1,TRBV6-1,ASSEAGQGYYGYT
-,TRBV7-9,ASSTLGGSYNEQF
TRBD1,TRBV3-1,ASSQGQGALETQY
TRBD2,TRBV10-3,ATRTSGYTDTQY
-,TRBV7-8,ASSLEPASYEQY
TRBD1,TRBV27,ASSLVGQAYEQY
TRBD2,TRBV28,ASSLQSPGGQETQY
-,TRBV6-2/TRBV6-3,ASSYSELGRAIQY
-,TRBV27,ASRRRTDPSYEQY
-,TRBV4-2,ASSQEATPDSNSGANVLT
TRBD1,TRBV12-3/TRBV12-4,ASSHQGARGYT
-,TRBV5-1,ASRGPGTTNEKLF
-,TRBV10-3,ATAEASYEQY
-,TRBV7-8,ASSLSDFYGYT
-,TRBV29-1,SVRTSSYNEQF
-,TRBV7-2,ASSLEGQNQPQH
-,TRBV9,ASSATGGGLADTQY
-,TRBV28,ASLPWGWVPDEQF
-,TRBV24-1,ATSALGRGPQETQY
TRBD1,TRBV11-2,ASSNPPTGTGANVLT
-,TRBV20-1,SAPDATKANYGYT
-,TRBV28,ASSLRDKMNTEAF
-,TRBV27,ASSLRGRVYEQY
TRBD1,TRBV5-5,ASSLGTGDAEAF
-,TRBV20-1,SARANQNFYNEQF
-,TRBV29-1,SVLRGLSGANVLT
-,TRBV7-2,ASTSGEPQH
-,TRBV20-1,SARDTEVGGGLWNEQF
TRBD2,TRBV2,ASSAASGGNYNEQF
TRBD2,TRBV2,ARRGLAGGNEQF
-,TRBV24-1,ATSEGGASTDTQY
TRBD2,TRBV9,ASSAGTSGFTDTQY
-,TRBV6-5,ASSYSHQTNYGYT
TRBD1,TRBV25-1,ASRGTGVTGELF
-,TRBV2,ASRAYFSSYEQY
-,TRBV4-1,ASSQRDWETQY
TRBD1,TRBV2,ASSVDRANTDTQY
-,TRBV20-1,SALGIFSEQY
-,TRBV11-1,ASSLLDRFGNADTQY
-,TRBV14,ASSVSRWYGTQY
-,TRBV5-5,ASSLGTQDEQF
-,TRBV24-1,ATSDFADTQY
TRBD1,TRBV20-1,SARPSRQGAPRLPYGYT
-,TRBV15,ATRAQTYSNQPQH
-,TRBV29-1,SVDRGGTEAF
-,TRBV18,ASSLNGQRGGSPLH
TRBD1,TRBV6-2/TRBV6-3,ASSRPTGVIQETQY
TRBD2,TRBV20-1,SARDLGGRSYEQY
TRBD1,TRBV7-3,ASSLTGRGQHTDTQY
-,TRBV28,ASSFGQPSSYNEQF
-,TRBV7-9,ASSPQGTNEKLF
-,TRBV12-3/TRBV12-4,ASSTSPSSYEQY
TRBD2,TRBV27,ASSRTSEEQF